The 12 T cell receptor beta chains below all came from one sample that was sequenced in a study of T cell responses to AZD1222 COVID-19 vaccine. Produced via immunoSEQ multiplex PCR; TCRdb's table is partial and in-frame only. This table holds over 45,000 clones, 89% found once. This specimen was peripheral blood, taken 28 days after the second AZD1222 dose. The receptors originated from an adult who received the AZD1222 COVID-19 vaccine.

This chain links TRBV6-5 with TRBJ1-1; TRBD1 matches 7 bases. The CDR3 runs 13 residues. With V trimmed by 6 bases and J by 6 bases, 7 bases remained unmatched. The V gene's germline CDR1 is MNHEY and CDR2 SVGAGI. The CDR3 loop is CASSRTGVAEAFF. The CDR3 bases are TGTGCCAGCAGCCGTACAGGGGTTGCTGAAGCTTTCTTT.

This chain connects TRBV28 to TRBJ2-7; D possibly corresponds to TRBD1 (6 bases). The CDR3 totals 14 residues. Germline assignment: CDR1 MDHEN and CDR2 SYDVKM. V dropped 7 bases and J dropped 5 bases, with 18 bases sitting between them. As DNA, the CDR3 is TGTGCCAGCATTAAGGGGGTGGGTAGCCACGAGCAGTACTTC. The encoded protein is CASIKGVGSHEQYF. Looking up the rest from reference TRBV28 and TRBJ2-7 gives the full variable domain: DVKVTQSSRYLVKRTGEKVFLECVQDMDHENMFWYRQDPGLGLRLIYFSYDVKMKEKGDIPEGYSVSREKKERFSLILESASTNQTSMYLCASIKGVGSHEQYFGPGTRLTVT.

The V gene is TRBV7-9, the J gene TRBJ1-2, with a possible D match to TRBD1 (6 bases). The V gene's germline CDR1 is SEHNR and CDR2 FQNEAQ (reference sequence). Trimming took 4 bases from V and 6 from J, leaving 18 bases between them. The CDR3 contains 15 residues. CDR3 region: CASSSEVQGEDGYTF. CDR3 nucleotides: TGTGCCAGCAGCTCAGAGGTACAGGGTGAAGATGGCTACACCTTC.

V usage is TRBV29-1 and J usage is TRBJ2-5; D may correspond to TRBD1 or TRBD2 (6 bases each). V was cut by 6 bases and J by 5 bases, with 16 bases left in between. CDR3 size: 13 residues. The germline CDR1 and CDR2 sequences are SQVTM and ANQGSEA. The CDR3 DNA sequence: TGCAGCGTCGGGACGGGGGCGTTCGAGACCCAGTACTTC. This codes for CSVGTGAFETQYF.

The chain is built from TRBV10-3 and TRBJ1-2; the D gene is possibly TRBD1 (6 bases). The V gene lost 4 bases and the J gene lost 7 bases, with 7 bases spanning the gap. CDR1 and CDR2 from the germline V gene are ENHRY and SYGVKD. The CDR3 length is 11 residues. Written as DNA, the CDR3 is TGTGCCATCAGTGGACAGGTTGGCTACACCTTC. It codes for CAISGQVGYTF.

The chain uses TRBV5-1 and TRBJ2-2; 7 bases are a match to TRBD1. The CDR3 sequence is 16 residues long. Trimming cost V 0 bases and J 4 bases; bases outside gene matches: 6. Germline CDR1 reads SGHRS; CDR2 reads YFSETQ. The CDR3 DNA reads TGCGCCAGCAGCTTGGAGGGGGCGCGGGTCACCGGGGAGCTGTTTTTT. This translates into CASSLEGARVTGELFF.

CDR3 sequence reads: CSAPVGLARADTQYF. In DNA form, the CDR3 reads TGCAGCGCCCCTGTGGGGTTAGCGAGGGCAGATACGCAGTATTTT. V and J are TRBV29-1 and TRBJ2-3; tentative D call: TRBD2 (5 bases). The CDR3 sequence is 15 residues long. Germline V gene lookup returns CDR1 SQVTM and CDR2 ANQGSEA. V lost 7 bases, J lost 4 bases, and 21 bases lay in between.

The V gene is TRBV6-5, the J gene TRBJ1-2, with TRBD1 as a possible D gene (6 bases). Trimming took off 5 bases at V and 4 bases at J, with 17 bases between the two ends. The CDR3 is 15 amino acids. Germline V CDR1 and CDR2: MNHEY, SVGAGI. CDR3 in DNA: TGTGCCAGCAGTCGGGACACCCGGGGAGGCTATGGCTACACCTTC. Protein product: CASSRDTRGGYGYTF.

The rearrangement joins TRBV7-8 to TRBJ1-3; the D is unclear. V was trimmed by 7 bases and J by 0 bases, leaving 10 bases between them. In germline, CDR1 is SGHVS, CDR2 FQNEAQ. The CDR3 totals 14 residues. The CDR3 nucleotides read TGTGCCAGCATCGCCGACCACTCTGGAAACACCATATATTTT. It specifies CASIADHSGNTIYF.

The chain uses TRBV11-2 and TRBJ2-6, with D maybe TRBD1 (5 bases). Trimming left V 3 bases short and J 4 bases short, with 7 bases between. Germline lookup yields CDR1 SGHAT and CDR2 FQNNGV. The CDR3 loop spans 14 amino acids. The CDR3 DNA follows: TGTGCCAGCAGCTTCAGGGCGGGGGCCAACGTCCTGACTTTC. It translates to CASSFRAGANVLTF.

This clone was recorded once. The gene calls are TRBV27 and TRBJ1-5; tentatively, D is TRBD1 (5 bases). CDR3 size: 14 residues. From germline, CDR1 is MNHEY and CDR2 SMNVEV (reference sequence). V was shortened by 3 bases and J by 5 bases, with 11 bases between the two germline ends. Here the CDR3 DNA reads TGTGCCAGCAGTTTTAAAGGGGTCCATCAGCCCCAGCATTTT. Residues: CASSFKGVHQPQHF.

V gene TRBV6-1 combines with J gene TRBJ1-6; possible D gene TRBD1, 6 bases. The CDR3 is made up of 16 amino acids. Germline CDR1 and CDR2: MNHNS and SASEGT. With 0 bases removed from V and 8 bases from J, the gap between germline ends came to 14 bases. Written as DNA, the CDR3 is TGTGCCAGCAGTGAAGCAAACAGGGCGCGGGATTCACCCCTCCACTTT. Its translation is CASSEANRARDSPLHF.